This TCR beta chain was identified in a study of CD8 T cells in ankylosing spondylitis. This clonotype appeared a few times. Each CDR3 protein gets one entry after TCRdb re-called the 5' RACE reads with MiXCR. The top ten hold roughly 14% of the sample, which has about 360,000 distinct CDR3 sequences, approximately 22% seen once. This CDR3 comprises 11 residues. Deletions cut 0 bases from V and 8 bases from J, with 6 bases between. CDR1 is DFQATT and CDR2 is SNEGSKA in the germline V gene (reference sequence). The sample taken for sequencing was blood, either unsorted or a sorted T cell fraction (not recorded which). The chain is built from TRBV20-1 and TRBJ2-3; no firm D call. The sequence derives from a male donor with ankylosing spondylitis or in good health (not recorded which). CDR3 amino acids: CSARDVGTQYF. Here the CDR3 DNA reads TGCAGTGCTAGAGATGTGGGTACGCAGTATTTT.